The 19 T cell receptor beta chains in this list originate from one sample, sequenced in a study of blood T cell repertoires in COVID-19 (dated by TCRdb to the early 2020s). The library was produced with the immunoSEQ multiplex PCR assay. TCRdb mirrors the immuneACCESS table, restricted to in-frame sequences. Some clones are absent from its copies; in checked studies, under half trace to an unresolved V gene, and the reason for the others is unknown. The sample has roughly 150,000 clones on record, around nine tenths of them singletons. The top ten clones comprise approximately 2.1% of the sample. The material sequenced was peripheral blood. Receptors were obtained from a man aged 50-60 years who had recovered from COVID-19.

The chain carries TRBV19 and TRBJ2-4, with 9 bases that match TRBD1. The CDR3 spans 14 residues. From germline, CDR1 is LNHDA and CDR2 SQIVND (reference sequence). The V segment lost 3 bases and the J segment 4 bases; nucleotides outside the gene matches: 1. The CDR3: CASSIGTGKNIQYF. Here the CDR3 DNA reads TGTGCCAGTAGTATCGGGACAGGGAAAAACATTCAGTACTTC.

The chain joins TRBV10-3 to TRBJ1-4; D possibly corresponds to TRBD1 (5 bases). V was trimmed by 3 bases and J by 0 bases, leaving 14 bases between them. The CDR3 has 17 residues. Germline values: CDR1 ENHRY, CDR2 SYGVKD. CDR3 region: CAISEPTGGATNEKLFF. The DNA of the CDR3 is TGTGCCATCAGTGAACCCACCGGGGGTGCAACTAATGAAAAACTGTTTTTT.

The sample holds one count of this clone. This chain uses TRBV7-8 with TRBJ2-2; possible D gene TRBD1, 5 bases. The CDR3 extends over 14 amino acids. CDR1 and CDR2 from the germline V gene are SGHVS and FQNEAQ. V was pared by 7 bases and J by 5 bases, with 14 bases between. The CDR3 here is CASTYRSGTGELFF. DNA for the CDR3: TGTGCCAGCACTTACAGGAGTGGAACCGGGGAGCTGTTTTTT.

V and J are TRBV13 and TRBJ2-1, with TRBD1 matching over 10 bases. This CDR3 contains 15 residues. Losses at the gene ends were 2 bases for V and 8 bases for J; bases not matched to a gene: 6. The V gene's germline CDR1 is PRHDT and CDR2 FYEKMQ (reference sequence). CDR3 protein: CASSLSGTGEDEQFF. The CDR3 nucleotides are TGTGCCAGCAGCTTAAGTGGGACAGGGGAAGATGAGCAGTTCTTC.

This chain joins TRBV30 and TRBJ1-2; the match to TRBD1 covers 8 bases. The germline gives CDR1 GTSNPN, CDR2 SVGIG (reference sequence). CDR3 size: 16 residues. The trim removed 2 bases at V and 0 bases at J, leaving 8 bases unmatched. The DNA for the CDR3 is TGTGCCTGGAGTAAATCTAGGACAGGGCCTAACTATGGCTACACCTTC. Its translation: CAWSKSRTGPNYGYTF.

J is TRBJ1-1 and V is TRBV5-1; the match to TRBD1 covers 7 bases. The CDR3 loop spans 15 amino acids. V lost 2 bases and J lost 5; bases outside the gene matches: 9. The germline V gene encodes CDR1 SGHRS and CDR2 YFSETQ. CDR3 bases: TGCGCCAGCAGCTTTCGAGCAGGGGGGAGTACTGAAGCTTTCTTT. Its translation: CASSFRAGGSTEAFF. Combining the CDR3 with reference TRBV5-1 and TRBJ1-1 gives the whole variable domain KAGVTQTPRYLIKTRGQQVTLSCSPISGHRSVSWYQQTPGQGLQFLFEYFSETQRNKGNFPGRFSGRQFSNSRSEMNVSTLELGDSALYLCASSFRAGGSTEAFFGQGTRLTVV.

The chain has TRBV7-9 and TRBJ2-7; D is perhaps TRBD2 (5 bases). Germline V gene sequence: CDR1 SEHNR, CDR2 FQNEAQ (reference sequence). Trimming shortened V by 1 base and J by 4 bases, and 11 bases separated the two germline ends. This CDR3 spans 14 amino acids. CDR3 residues: CASSLERGHYEQYF. The CDR3 nucleotides read TGTGCCAGCAGCTTAGAGCGAGGGCATTACGAGCAGTACTTC.

The chain couples TRBV9 to TRBJ2-1; D not certain. V was trimmed by 7 bases and J by 4 bases, leaving 18 bases between them. This CDR3 has 15 residues. Germline V gene data show CDR1 as SGDLS and CDR2 as YYNGEE. CDR3 protein: CASGVSVGNYNEQFF. The CDR3 DNA is TGTGCCAGCGGAGTCTCAGTGGGTAATTACAATGAGCAGTTCTTC.

V usage is TRBV4-3 and J usage is TRBJ1-6; 9 nucleotides agree with TRBD1. Germline V gene lookup returns CDR1 LGHNA and CDR2 YSLEER. V was pared by 3 bases and J by 9 bases, with 6 bases of the junction left unmatched. This CDR3 is 15 amino acids long. This chain's CDR3 is CASSQYRDRVSPLHF. The CDR3 bases are TGCGCCAGCAGCCAGTACCGGGACAGGGTTTCACCCCTCCACTTT.

This sequence joins TRBV28 and TRBJ1-1; TRBD1 agrees at 9 bases. J was trimmed by 3 bases and V by 8 bases; bases with no gene match: 13. There are 16 residues in the CDR3. Germline CDR1 is MDHEN and CDR2 is SYDVKM. CDR3 DNA: TGTGCCAGCCCCCCCGGTGGGACAGGGAGGGACACTGAAGCTTTCTTT. As protein: CASPPGGTGRDTEAFF.

As for this clone: Other DNA sequences in this specimen translate into the identical CDR3. The CDR3 DNA reads as TGCGCCAGCAGGAGTGGCACTGAAGCTTTCTTT. Its protein is CASRSGTEAFF. The rearrangement joins TRBV5-1 to TRBJ1-1, with D unclear. From germline, CDR1 is SGHRS and CDR2 YFSETQ. The germline V and J ends were trimmed by 5 bases and 4 bases, with 6 bases remaining between them. This CDR3 comprises 11 residues.

V gene TRBV11-3 combines with J gene TRBJ2-1, with TRBD2 matching over 13 bases. Germline lookup yields CDR1 SGHNT and CDR2 YENEEA. Unmatched junction bases numbered 2, after V lost 1 base and J lost 2 bases. This CDR3 spans 17 amino acids. CDR3 sequence: CASSLGGTSGAYNEQFF. In DNA, the CDR3 is TGTGCCAGCAGCTTAGGTGGGACTAGCGGGGCCTACAATGAGCAGTTCTTC.

The chain links TRBV18 to TRBJ1-2; a possible D gene is TRBD1 (5 bases). Between the trimmed V and J ends, which lost 3 bases and 10 bases, there was a span of 21 bases. The CDR3 sequence is 15 residues long. Germline CDR1 reads KGHSH; CDR2 reads LQKENI. The CDR3 spells CASSPLGMGGKNYTF. CDR3 DNA: TGTGCCAGCTCACCGCTGGGGATGGGGGGGAAGAACTACACCTTC.

This chain connects TRBV19 to TRBJ1-3; tentatively, D is TRBD1 (6 bases). V dropped 5 bases and J dropped 2 bases, with 16 bases sitting between them. This CDR3 has 16 amino acids. Germline V gene data show CDR1 as LNHDA and CDR2 as SQIVND (reference sequence). The CDR3 DNA reads as TGTGCCAGTAGTCTCGAAGGACAGCACCCTGGAAACACCATATATTTT. It specifies CASSLEGQHPGNTIYF. Full variable domain (outside the CDR3, taken from reference TRBV19 and TRBJ1-3): DGGITQSPKYLFRKEGQNVTLSCEQNLNHDAMYWYRQDPGQGLRLIYYSQIVNDFQKGDIAEGYSVSREKKESFPLTVTSAQKNPTAFYLCASSLEGQHPGNTIYFGEGSWLTVV.

This chain joins TRBV2 and TRBJ2-6, with D perhaps matching TRBD1 (6 bases). There are 15 residues in the CDR3. CDR1 is SNHLY and CDR2 is FYNNEI in the germline V gene. Deletions cut 6 bases from V and 0 bases from J, with 9 bases between. DNA for the CDR3: TGTGCCAGCAGGGCCAGGGGCTCTGGGGCCAACGTCCTGACTTTC. It codes for CASRARGSGANVLTF.

V gene TRBV24-1 combines with J gene TRBJ1-2; 7 bases map to TRBD1. V gave up 4 bases and J gave up 6 bases; unmatched junction bases: 13. In germline, CDR1 is KGHDR, CDR2 SFDVKD. CDR3 length: 16 amino acids. The CDR3 loop is CATSDRRDRDCNGYTF. DNA for the CDR3: TGTGCCACCAGTGACCGACGGGACAGAGACTGTAATGGCTACACCTTC.

The chain links TRBV27 to TRBJ1-4, with 9 bases lining up with TRBD1. Germline CDR1 MNHEY, CDR2 SMNVEV (reference sequence). Trimming at V came to 7 bases and at J to 6 bases, leaving 9 bases not matched to a gene. CDR3 size: 15 residues. CDR3 sequence: CASTVGTGRYEKLFF. DNA for the CDR3: TGTGCCAGCACCGTGGGGACAGGGCGTTATGAAAAACTGTTTTTT.

The rearrangement links TRBV29-1 to TRBJ1-2; D call uncertain. Germline values: CDR1 SQVTM, CDR2 ANQGSEA. The CDR3 has 12 residues. The V and J ends lost 3 bases and 3 bases respectively, with 8 bases between them. CDR3 bases: TGCAGCGTTGACAGGCTGGACTATGGCTACACCTTC. Translation gives CSVDRLDYGYTF.

This chain joins TRBV7-6 and TRBJ2-1, with TRBD2 identical over 10 bases. CDR3 size: 16 residues. V shed 2 bases, J shed 7 bases, and the junction held 8 bases outside the gene matches. The V gene's germline CDR1 is SGHVS and CDR2 FNYEAQ. This chain's CDR3 is CASSLSLAGVVNEQFF. The CDR3 region has the DNA TGTGCCAGCAGCTTATCCCTAGCGGGAGTTGTGAATGAGCAGTTCTTC.